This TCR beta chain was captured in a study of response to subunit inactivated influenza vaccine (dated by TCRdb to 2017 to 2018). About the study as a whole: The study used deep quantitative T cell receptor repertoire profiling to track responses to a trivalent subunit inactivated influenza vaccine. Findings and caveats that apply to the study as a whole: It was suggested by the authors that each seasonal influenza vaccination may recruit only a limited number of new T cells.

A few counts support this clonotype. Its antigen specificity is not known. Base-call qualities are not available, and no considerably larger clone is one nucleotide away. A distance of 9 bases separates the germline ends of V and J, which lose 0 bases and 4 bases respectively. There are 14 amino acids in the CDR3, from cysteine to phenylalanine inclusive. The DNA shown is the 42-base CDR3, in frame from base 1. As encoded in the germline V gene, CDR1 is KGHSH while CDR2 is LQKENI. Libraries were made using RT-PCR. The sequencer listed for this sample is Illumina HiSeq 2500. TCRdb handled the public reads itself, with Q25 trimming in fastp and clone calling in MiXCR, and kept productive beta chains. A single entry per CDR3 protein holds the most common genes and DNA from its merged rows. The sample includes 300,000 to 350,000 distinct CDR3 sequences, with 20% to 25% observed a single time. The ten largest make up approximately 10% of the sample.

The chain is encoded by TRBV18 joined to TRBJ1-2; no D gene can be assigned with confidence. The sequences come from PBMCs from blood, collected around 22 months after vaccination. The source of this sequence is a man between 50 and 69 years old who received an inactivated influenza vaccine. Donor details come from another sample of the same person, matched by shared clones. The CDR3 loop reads CASSPPGRPYGYTF. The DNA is TGTGCCAGCTCACCACCGGGGAGGCCCTATGGCTACACCTTC. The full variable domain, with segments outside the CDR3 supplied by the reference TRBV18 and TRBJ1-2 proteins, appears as NAGVMQNPRHLVRRRGQEARLRCSPMKGHSHVYWYRQLPEEGLKFMVYLQKENIIDESGMPKERFSAEFPKEGPSILRIQQVVRGDSAAYFCASSPPGRPYGYTFGSGTRLTVV.